The 16 T cell receptor beta chains reported below all come from one sample, sequenced in a study of blood T cell repertoires in COVID-19. Here immunoSEQ multiplex PCR was the method, and the copy in TCRdb shows in-frame clones only, minus some. The sample carries around 430,000 clones, 88% recorded once. Material: peripheral blood. These receptor sequences come from a woman aged 50 to 60 with COVID-19, enrolled during active disease.

This clone was detected only once. The V and J genes are TRBV5-6 and TRBJ1-2, with no clear D. CDR3 length equals 11 residues. Germline V gives CDR1 SGHDT, CDR2 YYEEEE. V was clipped by 4 bases and J by 4 bases, with 5 bases between them. CDR3 residues: CASSEGYGYTF. CDR3 nucleotide sequence: TGTGCCAGCAGCGAGGGCTATGGCTACACCTTC.

The chain links TRBV6-6 to TRBJ1-5, with D possibly matching TRBD1 (5 bases). CDR1 is MNHNY, CDR2 SVGAGI, per germline (reference sequence). CDR3 size: 14 residues. The V end was cut by 6 bases, the J end by 3 bases, with 12 bases between. As DNA, the CDR3 is TGTGCCAGCAGCCAGACGGGGGACAATCAGCCCCAGCATTTT. This translates into CASSQTGDNQPQHF.

About this clone: Other nucleotide sequences in the sample specify the same CDR3. This chain links TRBV30 with TRBJ2-3, with TRBD2 matching over 7 bases. There are 14 residues in the CDR3. With 0 bases clipped from V and 1 base from J, the junction kept 1 base outside the gene matches. The germline V gene encodes CDR1 GTSNPN and CDR2 SVGIG (reference sequence). CDR3 in DNA: TGTGCCTGGAGTGTACGGGGGGGCACAGATACGCAGTATTTT. It is translated as CAWSVRGGTDTQYF.

This chain uses TRBV12-3 or TRBV12-4 with TRBJ2-7; no reliable D call. Trimming left V 3 bases short and J 4 bases short, with 7 bases between. The CDR3 is 12 residues long. For the CDR3, the DNA is TGTGCCAGCAGTTTTGGGCCTTACGAGCAGTACTTC. Translating gives CASSFGPYEQYF.

The V and J genes are TRBV7-9 and TRBJ1-1; D uncertain. Germline V CDR1 and CDR2: SEHNR, FQNEAQ (reference sequence). V was pared by 6 bases and J by 6 bases, with 11 bases between. The CDR3 runs to 12 residues. The chain's CDR3 is CASRYDEAEAFF. The CDR3 nucleotides are TGTGCCAGCAGATATGACGAGGCTGAAGCTTTCTTT.

The rearrangement uses TRBV30 and TRBJ1-2, with D hard to call. This CDR3 is 13 amino acids long. Germline loops: CDR1 GTSNPN, CDR2 SVGIG (reference sequence). Trimming cost V 0 bases and J 3 bases, with 8 bases left between them. The DNA of the CDR3 is TGTGCCTGGAGTGTTGGCACCGACTATGGCTACACCTTC. Protein: CAWSVGTDYGYTF.

V usage is TRBV19 and J usage is TRBJ2-1, with a weak D call TRBD1 (6 bases). Trimming stripped 8 bases from V and 2 bases from J, with 19 bases between. Germline CDR1 reads LNHDA; CDR2 reads SQIVND (reference sequence). This CDR3 has 16 amino acids. The DNA for the CDR3 is TGTGCCAGTTGCAAGGGGGTGGCAAGCGCCTACAATGAGCAGTTCTTC. It encodes CASCKGVASAYNEQFF.

For this clone: Other nucleotide sequences from this sample produce the same CDR3. The J gene is TRBJ1-2, the V gene TRBV3-1 (or the pseudogene TRBV3-2), with a tentative D call TRBD1 (5 bases). CDR1 and CDR2 from the germline V gene are LGHDT and YNNKEL (reference sequence). The CDR3 runs 14 residues. The V end was cut by 3 bases, the J end by 2 bases, with 10 bases between. This CDR3 is CASSQAGGNYGYTF. The DNA for the CDR3 is TGTGCCAGCAGCCAGGCCGGGGGGAACTATGGCTACACCTTC.

To note about this clone: The sample contains more than one DNA sequence encoding this CDR3. The chain recombines TRBV9 with TRBJ2-2; 8 bases are shared with TRBD2. Losses at the gene ends were 1 base for V and 1 base for J; bases not matched to a gene: 0. The CDR3 runs to 15 residues. The germline CDR1 and CDR2 sequences are SGDLS and YYNGEE. CDR3 coding DNA: TGTGCCAGCAGCGTAAGCGGGGGGAACACCGGGGAGCTGTTTTTT. Amino acid sequence: CASSVSGGNTGELFF.

Notes on this clone: A junction end diverges from the germline sequence, so it may reflect a read error. V usage is TRBV28 and J usage is TRBJ2-3; 10 bases line up with TRBD2. CDR1 and CDR2 from the germline V gene are MDHEN and SYDVKM. This CDR3 has 17 amino acids. The CDR3 reads CASSTYKRGGKTDTQCF. For the CDR3, the DNA is TGTGCCAGCAGTACCTATAAGCGGGGGGGAAAAACAGATACGCAGTGTTTT.

The V gene is TRBV5-5, the J gene TRBJ1-1; D is uncertain. CDR1 and CDR2 (germline): SGHKS, YYEKEE (reference sequence). CDR3 length equals 15 residues. Trimming shortened V by 0 bases and J by 5 bases, and 14 bases separated the two germline ends. This chain's CDR3 is CASSLGLERRTEAFF. The DNA for the CDR3 is TGTGCCAGCAGCTTGGGATTGGAGAGGAGGACTGAAGCTTTCTTT.

This chain connects TRBV7-9 to TRBJ1-4; D uncertain. The CDR3 spans 12 residues. Germline V gene sequence: CDR1 SEHNR, CDR2 FQNEAQ (reference sequence). Trimming left V 8 bases short and J 6 bases short, with 10 bases between. The CDR3 sequence is CASAGADEKLFF. The CDR3 DNA sequence: TGTGCCAGCGCGGGAGCGGATGAAAAACTGTTTTTT.

The gene calls are TRBV15 and TRBJ1-5, with D perhaps TRBD1 (6 bases). Germline V CDR1 and CDR2: LNHNV, YYDKDF (reference sequence). The V end was cut by 3 bases, the J end by 5 bases, with 11 bases between. The CDR3 loop spans 14 amino acids. The CDR3 region is CATSSDRFYQPQHF. CDR3 nucleotides: TGTGCCACCAGCAGCGACAGGTTCTATCAGCCCCAGCATTTT.

V gene TRBV11-1 combines with J gene TRBJ1-1; 8 nucleotides agree with TRBD1. The CDR3 is made up of 15 amino acids. CDR1 is SGHAT, CDR2 FQDESV, per germline (reference sequence). V gave up 5 bases and J gave up 4 bases; unmatched junction bases: 9. The CDR3 DNA reads as TGTGCCAGCAGCGTCGACAGGGGACGGGGCACTGAAGCTTTCTTT. Protein: CASSVDRGRGTEAFF. The whole variable domain, filled in from reference TRBV11-1 and TRBJ1-1, reads EAEVAQSPRYKITEKSQAVAFWCDPISGHATLYWYRQILGQGPELLVQFQDESVVDDSQLPKDRFSAERLKGVDSTLKIQPAELGDSAMYLCASSVDRGRGTEAFFGQGTRLTVV.

This chain joins TRBV7-9 and TRBJ2-5, with 7 bases matching TRBD1. The CDR3 has 14 amino acids. Germline CDR1 and CDR2: SEHNR and FQNEAQ (reference sequence). V gave up 5 bases and J gave up 3 bases; unmatched junction bases: 6. The CDR3 loop reads CASSLGGSEETQYF. DNA for the CDR3: TGTGCCAGCAGCCTAGGGGGCTCTGAAGAGACCCAGTACTTC. The full variable domain, with the rest looked up from reference TRBV7-9 and TRBJ2-5, is DTGVSQNPRHKITKRGQNVTFRCDPISEHNRLYWYRQTLGQGPEFLTYFQNEAQLEKSRLLSDRFSAERPKGSFSTLEIQRTEQGDSAMYLCASSLGGSEETQYFGPGTRLLVL.

The chain links TRBV9 to TRBJ1-2; D gene ambiguous. The CDR3 runs to 11 residues. V gave up 0 bases and J gave up 9 bases, with 6 bases separating them. Per the germline V gene, CDR1 is SGDLS and CDR2 is YYNGEE. The CDR3: CASSVESCYTF. DNA for the CDR3: TGTGCCAGCAGCGTAGAATCCTGCTACACCTTC.